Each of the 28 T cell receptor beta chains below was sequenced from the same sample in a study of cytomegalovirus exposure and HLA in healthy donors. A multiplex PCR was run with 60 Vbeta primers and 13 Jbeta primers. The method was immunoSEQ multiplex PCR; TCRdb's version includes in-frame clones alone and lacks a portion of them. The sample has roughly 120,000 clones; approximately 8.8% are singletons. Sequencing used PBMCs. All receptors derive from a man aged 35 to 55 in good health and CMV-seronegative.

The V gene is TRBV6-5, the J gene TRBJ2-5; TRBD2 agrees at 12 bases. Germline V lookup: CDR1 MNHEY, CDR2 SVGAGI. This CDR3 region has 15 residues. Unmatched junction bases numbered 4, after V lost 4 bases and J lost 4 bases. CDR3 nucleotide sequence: TGTGCCAGCAGTTGGGGACTAGCGGGCCTAGAGACCCAGTACTTC. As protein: CASSWGLAGLETQYF.

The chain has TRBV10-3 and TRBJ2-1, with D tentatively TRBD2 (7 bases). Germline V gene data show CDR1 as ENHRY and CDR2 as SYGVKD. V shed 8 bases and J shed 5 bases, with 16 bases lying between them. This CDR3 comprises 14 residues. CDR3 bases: TGTGCCATCCGCTCTGAGGGGGGGGACAATGAGCAGTTCTTC. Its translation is CAIRSEGGDNEQFF.

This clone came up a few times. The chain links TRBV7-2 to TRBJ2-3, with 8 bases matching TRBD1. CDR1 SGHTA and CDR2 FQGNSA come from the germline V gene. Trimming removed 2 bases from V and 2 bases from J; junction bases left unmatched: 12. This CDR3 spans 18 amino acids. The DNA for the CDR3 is TGTGCCAGCAGCTTACACCGGACAGGGCTGGAGAACACAGATACGCAGTATTTT. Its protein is CASSLHRTGLENTDTQYF. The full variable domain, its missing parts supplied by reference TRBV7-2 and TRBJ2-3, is GAGVSQSPSNKVTEKGKDVELRCDPISGHTALYWYRQSLGQGLEFLIYFQGNSAPDKSGLPSDRFSAERTGGSVSTLTIQRTQQEDSAVYLCASSLHRTGLENTDTQYFGPGTRLTVL.

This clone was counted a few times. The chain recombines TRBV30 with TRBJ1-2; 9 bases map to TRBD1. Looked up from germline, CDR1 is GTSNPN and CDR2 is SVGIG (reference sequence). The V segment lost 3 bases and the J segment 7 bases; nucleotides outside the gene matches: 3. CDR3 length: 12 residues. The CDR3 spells CAWSDRGTGYTF. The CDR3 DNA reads TGTGCCTGGAGCGACAGGGGGACTGGCTACACCTTC. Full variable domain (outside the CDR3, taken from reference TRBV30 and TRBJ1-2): SQTIHQWPATLVQPVGSPLSLECTVEGTSNPNLYWYRQAAGRGLQLLFYSVGIGQISSEVPQNLSASRPQDRQFILSSKKLLLSDSGFYLCAWSDRGTGYTFGSGTRLTVV.

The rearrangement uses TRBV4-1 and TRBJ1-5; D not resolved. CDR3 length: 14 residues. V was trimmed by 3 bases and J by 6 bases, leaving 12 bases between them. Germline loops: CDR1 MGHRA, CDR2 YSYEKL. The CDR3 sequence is CASSQAEPGQPQHF. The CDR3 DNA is TGCGCCAGCAGCCAGGCAGAGCCGGGTCAGCCCCAGCATTTT.

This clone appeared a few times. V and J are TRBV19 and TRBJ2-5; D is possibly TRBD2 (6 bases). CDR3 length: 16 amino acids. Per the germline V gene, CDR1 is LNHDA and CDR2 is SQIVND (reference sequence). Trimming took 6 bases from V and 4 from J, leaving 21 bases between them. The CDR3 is CASSPGLSPEGETQYF. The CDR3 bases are TGTGCCAGTAGCCCGGGACTTTCCCCCGAGGGAGAGACCCAGTACTTC. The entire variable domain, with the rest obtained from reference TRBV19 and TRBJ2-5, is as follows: DGGITQSPKYLFRKEGQNVTLSCEQNLNHDAMYWYRQDPGQGLRLIYYSQIVNDFQKGDIAEGYSVSREKKESFPLTVTSAQKNPTAFYLCASSPGLSPEGETQYFGPGTRLLVL.

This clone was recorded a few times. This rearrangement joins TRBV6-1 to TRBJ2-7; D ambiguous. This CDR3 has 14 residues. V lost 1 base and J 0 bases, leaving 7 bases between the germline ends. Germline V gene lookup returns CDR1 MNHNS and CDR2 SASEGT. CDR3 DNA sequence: TGTGCCAGCAGTGAAGGGGCAAGCTCCTACGAGCAGTACTTC. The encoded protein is CASSEGASSYEQYF.

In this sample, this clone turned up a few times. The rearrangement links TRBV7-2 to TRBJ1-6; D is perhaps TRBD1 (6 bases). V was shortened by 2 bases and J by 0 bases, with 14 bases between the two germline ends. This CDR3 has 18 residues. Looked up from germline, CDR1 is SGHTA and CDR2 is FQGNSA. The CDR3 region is CASSLLAGDISYNSPLHF. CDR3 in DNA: TGTGCCAGCAGCTTATTGGCAGGGGACATCTCCTATAATTCACCCCTCCACTTT. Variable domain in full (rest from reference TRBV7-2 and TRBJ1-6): GAGVSQSPSNKVTEKGKDVELRCDPISGHTALYWYRQSLGQGLEFLIYFQGNSAPDKSGLPSDRFSAERTGGSVSTLTIQRTQQEDSAVYLCASSLLAGDISYNSPLHFGNGTRLTVT.

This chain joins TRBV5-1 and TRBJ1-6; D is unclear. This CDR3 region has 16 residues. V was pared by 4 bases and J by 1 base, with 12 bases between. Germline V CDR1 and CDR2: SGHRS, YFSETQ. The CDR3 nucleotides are TGCGCCAGCAGCCCTGGACTGATTTCCTATAATTCACCCCTCCACTTT. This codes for CASSPGLISYNSPLHF.

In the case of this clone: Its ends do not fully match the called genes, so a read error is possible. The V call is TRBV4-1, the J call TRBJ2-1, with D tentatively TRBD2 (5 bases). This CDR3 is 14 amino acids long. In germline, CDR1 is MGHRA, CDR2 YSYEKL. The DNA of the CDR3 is TGCGCCAGCAGACAAGCCCCGGGGTACAATGAGCAGTTCTTC. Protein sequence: CASRQAPGYNEQFF.

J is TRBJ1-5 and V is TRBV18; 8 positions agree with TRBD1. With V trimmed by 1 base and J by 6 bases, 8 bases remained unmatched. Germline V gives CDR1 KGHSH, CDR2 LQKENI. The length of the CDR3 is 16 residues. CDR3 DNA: TGTGCCAGCTCACCACAAGACAGGGGTGCGGGTCAGCCCCAGCATTTT. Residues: CASSPQDRGAGQPQHF.

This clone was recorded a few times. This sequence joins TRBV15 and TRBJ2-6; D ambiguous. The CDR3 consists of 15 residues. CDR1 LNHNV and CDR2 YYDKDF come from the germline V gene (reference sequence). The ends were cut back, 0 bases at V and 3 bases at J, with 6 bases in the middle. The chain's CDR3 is CATSRDRYGANVLTF. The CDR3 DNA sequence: TGTGCCACCAGCAGAGACAGATATGGGGCCAACGTCCTGACTTTC.

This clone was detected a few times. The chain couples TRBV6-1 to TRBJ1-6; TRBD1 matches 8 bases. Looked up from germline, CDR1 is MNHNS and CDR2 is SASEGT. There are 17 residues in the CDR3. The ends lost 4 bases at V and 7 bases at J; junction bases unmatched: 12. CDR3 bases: TGTGCCAGCAGTGCCCCCCGCCTGACAGGGGAGAATTCACCCCTCCACTTT. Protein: CASSAPRLTGENSPLHF.

In DNA form, the CDR3 reads TGTGCCAGCAGCTTCCTGTCAGGGTTGAGCACTGAAGCTTTCTTT. As protein: CASSFLSGLSTEAFF. The chain carries TRBV5-4 and TRBJ1-1; tentative D call: TRBD1 (5 bases). The germline gives CDR1 SGHNT, CDR2 YYREEE (reference sequence). The V gene lost 2 bases and the J gene lost 4 bases, with 15 bases spanning the gap. The CDR3 runs 15 residues.

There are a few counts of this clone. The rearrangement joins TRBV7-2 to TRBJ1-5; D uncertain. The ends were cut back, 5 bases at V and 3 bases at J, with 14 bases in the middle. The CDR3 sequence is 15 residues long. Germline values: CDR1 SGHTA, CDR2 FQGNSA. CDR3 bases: TGTGCCAGCAGCCACCGACAAAACACCAATCAGCCCCAGCATTTT. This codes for CASSHRQNTNQPQHF. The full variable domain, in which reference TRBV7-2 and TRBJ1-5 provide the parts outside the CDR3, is GAGVSQSPSNKVTEKGKDVELRCDPISGHTALYWYRQSLGQGLEFLIYFQGNSAPDKSGLPSDRFSAERTGGSVSTLTIQRTQQEDSAVYLCASSHRQNTNQPQHFGDGTRLSIL.

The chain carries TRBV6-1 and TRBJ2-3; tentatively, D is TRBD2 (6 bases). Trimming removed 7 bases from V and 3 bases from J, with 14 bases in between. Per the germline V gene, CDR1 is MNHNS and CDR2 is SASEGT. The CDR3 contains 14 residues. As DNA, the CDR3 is TGTGCCAGCATGTTTCTAGCGAGGACAGATACGCAGTATTTT. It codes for CASMFLARTDTQYF.

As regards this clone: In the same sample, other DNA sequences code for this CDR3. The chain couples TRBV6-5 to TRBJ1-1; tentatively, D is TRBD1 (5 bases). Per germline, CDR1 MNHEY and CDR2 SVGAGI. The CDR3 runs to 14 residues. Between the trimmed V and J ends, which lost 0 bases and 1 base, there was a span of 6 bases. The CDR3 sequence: CASSYSTGNTEAFF. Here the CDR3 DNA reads TGTGCCAGCAGTTACTCAACAGGGAACACTGAAGCTTTCTTT.

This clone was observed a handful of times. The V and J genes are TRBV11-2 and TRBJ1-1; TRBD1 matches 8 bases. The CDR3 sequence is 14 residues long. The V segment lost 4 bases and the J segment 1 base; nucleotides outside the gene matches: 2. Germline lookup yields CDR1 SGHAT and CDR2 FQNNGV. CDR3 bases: TGTGCCAGCAGCTCCGGGACAGGGAACACTGAAGCTTTCTTT. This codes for CASSSGTGNTEAFF. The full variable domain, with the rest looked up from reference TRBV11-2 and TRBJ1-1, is EAGVAQSPRYKIIEKRQSVAFWCNPISGHATLYWYQQILGQGPKLLIQFQNNGVVDDSQLPKDRFSAERLKGVDSTLKIQPAKLEDSAVYLCASSSGTGNTEAFFGQGTRLTVV.

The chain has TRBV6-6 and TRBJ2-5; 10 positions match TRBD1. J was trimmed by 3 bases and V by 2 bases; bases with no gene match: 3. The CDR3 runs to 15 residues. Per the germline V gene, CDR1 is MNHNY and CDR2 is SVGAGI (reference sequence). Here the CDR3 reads CASSYIGTGEETQYF. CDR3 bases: TGTGCCAGCAGTTACATCGGGACAGGGGAAGAGACCCAGTACTTC.

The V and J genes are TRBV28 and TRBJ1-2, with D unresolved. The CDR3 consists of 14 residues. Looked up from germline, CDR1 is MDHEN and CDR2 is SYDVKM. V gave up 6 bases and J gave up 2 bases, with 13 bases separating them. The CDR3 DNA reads TGTGCCAGCAGCCCCTTGCGGGAAAACTATGGCTACACCTTC. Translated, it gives CASSPLRENYGYTF.

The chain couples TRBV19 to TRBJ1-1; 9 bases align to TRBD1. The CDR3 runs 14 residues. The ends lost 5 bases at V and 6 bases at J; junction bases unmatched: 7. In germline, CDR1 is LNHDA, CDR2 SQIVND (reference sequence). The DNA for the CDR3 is TGTGCCAGTAGTGATACAGGGGGCTCCGCTGAAGCTTTCTTT. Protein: CASSDTGGSAEAFF.

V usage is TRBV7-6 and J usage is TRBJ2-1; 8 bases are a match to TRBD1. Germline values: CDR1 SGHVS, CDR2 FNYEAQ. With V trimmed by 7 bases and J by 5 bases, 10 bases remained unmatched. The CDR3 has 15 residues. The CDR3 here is CASTPGTGSDNEQFF. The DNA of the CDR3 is TGTGCCAGCACCCCGGGGACAGGTAGTGACAATGAGCAGTTCTTC.

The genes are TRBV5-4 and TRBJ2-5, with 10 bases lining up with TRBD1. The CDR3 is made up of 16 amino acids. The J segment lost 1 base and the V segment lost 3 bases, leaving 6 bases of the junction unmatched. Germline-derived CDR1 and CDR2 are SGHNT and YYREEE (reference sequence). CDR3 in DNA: TGTGCCAGCAGCTCGCGGGACAGGGGACTCCAAGAGACCCAGTACTTC. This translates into CASSSRDRGLQETQYF. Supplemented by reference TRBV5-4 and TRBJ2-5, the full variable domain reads ETGVTQSPTHLIKTRGQQVTLRCSSQSGHNTVSWYQQALGQGPQFIFQYYREEENGRGNFPPRFSGLQFPNYSSELNVNALELDDSALYLCASSSRDRGLQETQYFGPGTRLLVL.

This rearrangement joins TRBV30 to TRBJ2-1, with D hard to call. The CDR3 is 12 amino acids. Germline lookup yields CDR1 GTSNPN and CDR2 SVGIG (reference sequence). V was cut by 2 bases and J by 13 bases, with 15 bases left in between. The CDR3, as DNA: TGTGCCTGGAGTCCTCGAGCAGGTCACCAGTTCTTC. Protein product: CAWSPRAGHQFF.

The CDR3 DNA reads TGTGCCAGCAGCCCAGGGGGTCCGAGTCTGCCCCAGCATTTT. This codes for CASSPGGPSLPQHF. The rearrangement uses TRBV7-2 and TRBJ1-5, with 7 positions matching TRBD1. After removal of 5 bases from V and 9 bases from J, the junction contained 10 bases not matched to a gene. The CDR3 loop spans 14 amino acids. The germline V gene has CDR1 SGHTA and CDR2 FQGNSA.

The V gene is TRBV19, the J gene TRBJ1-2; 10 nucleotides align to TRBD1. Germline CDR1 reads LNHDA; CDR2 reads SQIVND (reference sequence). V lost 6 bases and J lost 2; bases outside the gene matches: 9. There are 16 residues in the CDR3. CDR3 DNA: TGTGCCAGTAGCGCCGGGACAGGGGTAACAAACTATGGCTACACCTTC. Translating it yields CASSAGTGVTNYGYTF.

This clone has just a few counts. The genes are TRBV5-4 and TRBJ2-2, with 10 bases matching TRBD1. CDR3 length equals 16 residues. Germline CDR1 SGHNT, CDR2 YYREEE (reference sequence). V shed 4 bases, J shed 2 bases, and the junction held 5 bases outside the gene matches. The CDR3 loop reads CASSRGQGVNTGELFF. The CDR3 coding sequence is TGTGCCAGCAGCCGCGGACAGGGGGTAAACACCGGGGAGCTGTTTTTT.

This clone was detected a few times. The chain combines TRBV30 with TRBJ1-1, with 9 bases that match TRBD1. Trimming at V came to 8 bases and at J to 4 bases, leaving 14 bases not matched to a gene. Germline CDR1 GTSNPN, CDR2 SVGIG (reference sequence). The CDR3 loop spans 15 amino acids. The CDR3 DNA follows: TGTGCCGTTTATCAACAGGGGGCGCGGGGCACTGAAGCTTTCTTT. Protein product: CAVYQQGARGTEAFF.